A single sample gave rise to the 25 T cell receptor beta chains below, sequenced in a study of T cells expressing NK-cell markers (dated by TCRdb to 2020 to 2021). The receptor library was made with 5' RACE. Sequencing took place on an Illumina HiSeq 2000. Each CDR3 protein sequence appears as one entry after TCRdb reprocessed the reads, and no DNA is included. The sample has under 500,000 distinct CDR3 sequences on record. The ten most abundant clones make up about 7.3% of the sample. Specimen: blood T cells: a sorted CD56 or NKG2C T cell subset, CD4+ or CD8+ T cells, or bulk PBMC T cells (not recorded which). The receptor source for this set is a woman between 18 and 70 years old in good health.

The rearrangement joins TRBV29-1 to TRBJ2-7; with no DNA, the TCRdb D assignment of TRBD1 cannot be verified. The germline V gene has CDR1 SQVTM and CDR2 ANQGSEA. The CDR3 runs to 13 residues. The CDR3 here is CSVLTGGLYEQYF.

This sequence joins TRBV20-1 and TRBJ2-1; TCRdb selects TRBD2, and the lack of DNA leaves this call unchecked. This CDR3 spans 17 amino acids. Germline V gene data show CDR1 as DFQATT and CDR2 as SNEGSKA (reference sequence). CDR3 sequence reads: CSARARSGRSGYNEQFF.

V usage is TRBV7-8 and J usage is TRBJ2-6; the TCRdb D gene call, TRBD1, has no DNA to confirm it. The CDR3 extends over 16 amino acids. Germline CDR1 is SGHVS and CDR2 is FQNEAQ. The CDR3 reads CASSLRGGTGANVLTF.

The chain joins TRBV2 to TRBJ1-6. CDR1 is SNHLY and CDR2 is FYNNEI in the germline V gene. The length of the CDR3 is 15 residues. The CDR3 loop reads CASSAKAAGNSPLHF.

The chain combines TRBV6-2 or TRBV6-3 with TRBJ2-5; the TCRdb D gene call, TRBD1, has no DNA to confirm it. CDR1 and CDR2 (germline): MNHEY, SVGEGT. The CDR3 consists of 17 residues. CDR3: CASSLLSEQGFEETQYF.

The chain uses TRBV27 and TRBJ1-5; TCRdb designates TRBD1, a call that cannot be tested without DNA. The CDR3 covers 15 residues. Per germline, CDR1 MNHEY and CDR2 SMNVEV (reference sequence). The CDR3 loop is CASSFRGRSNQPQHF.

The V call is TRBV20-1, the J call TRBJ1-5; as DNA is missing, the TRBD1 call by TCRdb cannot be tested. This CDR3 has 16 residues. Germline V gene data show CDR1 as DFQATT and CDR2 as SNEGSKA (reference sequence). Here the CDR3 reads CSAYGTGEPSNQPQHF.

The chain is built from TRBV19 and TRBJ1-3; TCRdb proposes TRBD1, but this gene call is untestable without DNA. Germline V gene lookup returns CDR1 LNHDA and CDR2 SQIVND (reference sequence). The CDR3 totals 11 residues. CDR3 residues: CASNWANTIYF.

The gene calls are TRBV20-1 and TRBJ2-7; TCRdb's D gene call, TRBD2, goes unchecked for lack of DNA. This CDR3 spans 14 amino acids. From germline, CDR1 is DFQATT and CDR2 SNEGSKA (reference sequence). The CDR3 reads CSASRGLAGGEQYF.

The rearrangement joins TRBV6-2 or TRBV6-3 to TRBJ2-1; absent DNA, TCRdb's TRBD1 call cannot be checked. Germline CDR1 MNHEY, CDR2 SVGEGT. This CDR3 has 16 amino acids. CDR3 residues: CASSGPRDRYYNEQFF.

The chain uses TRBV19 and TRBJ2-2. The CDR3 covers 13 residues. Germline V lookup: CDR1 LNHDA, CDR2 SQIVND (reference sequence). This chain's CDR3 is CASKRSNAGELFF.

The V gene is TRBV6-1, the J gene TRBJ2-3; the D call from TCRdb, TRBD2, cannot be confirmed without DNA. The CDR3 contains 15 residues. The germline CDR1 and CDR2 sequences are MNHNS and SASEGT. CDR3 amino acids: CASRRRREVTDTQYF.

The rearrangement links TRBV20-1 to TRBJ2-2; TCRdb indicates TRBD2, and absent DNA this call remains unverified. CDR1 is DFQATT and CDR2 is SNEGSKA in the germline V gene (reference sequence). The CDR3 is 14 residues long. The CDR3 loop is CSASGLADTGELFF.

V gene TRBV7-6 combines with J gene TRBJ2-7. The CDR3 has 12 amino acids. Germline V gene data show CDR1 as SGHVS and CDR2 as FNYEAQ. CDR3 sequence reads: CASSFAGDEQYF. The variable domain in full, with the rest retrieved from reference TRBV7-6 and TRBJ2-7, is GAGVSQSPRYKVTKRGQDVALRCDPISGHVSLYWYRQALGQGPEFLTYFNYEAQQDKSGLPNDRFSAERPEGSISTLTIQRTEQRDSAMYRCASSFAGDEQYFGPGTRLTVT.

V usage is TRBV7-9 and J usage is TRBJ2-1; TCRdb returns TRBD1, unconfirmable since there is no DNA. The germline V gene encodes CDR1 SEHNR and CDR2 FQNEAQ (reference sequence). The CDR3 totals 15 residues. CDR3 loop: CASSSTGQGGSYQFF.

CDR3 residues: CSAREGGTYEQYF. The J gene is TRBJ2-7, the V gene TRBV20-1. This CDR3 is 13 amino acids long. CDR1 is DFQATT, CDR2 SNEGSKA, per germline (reference sequence).

This chain uses TRBV20-1 with TRBJ1-4; lacking DNA, the TRBD1 call made by TCRdb goes unchecked. Germline V gene sequence: CDR1 DFQATT, CDR2 SNEGSKA (reference sequence). The CDR3 contains 12 residues. CDR3 sequence reads: CSARAGGEKLFF.

This chain joins TRBV30 and TRBJ2-1. The CDR3 loop spans 12 amino acids. Per the germline V gene, CDR1 is GTSNPN and CDR2 is SVGIG (reference sequence). CDR3 residues: CVSGGTLNEQFF. Combining the CDR3 with reference TRBV30 and TRBJ2-1 gives the whole variable domain SQTIHQWPATLVQPVGSPLSLECTVEGTSNPNLYWYRQAAGRGLQLLFYSVGIGQISSEVPQNLSASRPQDRQFILSSKKLLLSDSGFYLCVSGGTLNEQFFGPGTRLTVL.

The V and J genes are TRBV4-3 and TRBJ2-7; checking the TCRdb D call of TRBD2 is not possible without DNA. The CDR3 contains 13 residues. Germline lookup yields CDR1 LGHNA and CDR2 YSLEER. CDR3 sequence: CASSQLSGYEQYF.

The V call is TRBV6-5, the J call TRBJ1-1. Germline V lookup: CDR1 MNHEY, CDR2 SVGAGI. This CDR3 region has 15 residues. The CDR3 protein is CASSYSNGGSLEAFF.

V is TRBV12-3 or TRBV12-4 and J is TRBJ1-3. The CDR3 is 14 amino acids. The CDR3 here is CASSLRGMGNTIYF.

V and J are TRBV21-1 and TRBJ1-1. TRBV21-1 constitutes a pseudogene. This CDR3 contains 14 residues. The CDR3 here is CADLQRPLNTEAFF.

The chain has TRBV20-1 and TRBJ2-5. The germline V gene has CDR1 DFQATT and CDR2 SNEGSKA (reference sequence). CDR3 length equals 14 residues. CDR3 protein: CSARAYGLGETQYF.

V gene TRBV12-1 combines with J gene TRBJ2-7. TRBV12-1 is assigned pseudogene status. The CDR3 is 13 residues long. This chain's CDR3 is CASSCDAWAEQYF.

The chain links TRBV15 to TRBJ2-5. Germline lookup yields CDR1 LNHNV and CDR2 YYDKDF (reference sequence). CDR3 length: 13 amino acids. The CDR3 loop is CATSMNSKETQYF.